The present entry profiles one TCR beta chain with its context. Its target antigen remains unknown. No much larger clone exists at a distance of one base, and base qualities are not known. Whole blood was collected in K2EDTA tubes by collaborating institutions according to the institutions' own protocols. For TCRbeta analysis, collaborators shipped samples as frozen whole blood, isolated PBMCs, or DNA extracted from either of those sample types. TCRbeta CDR3 regions were amplified from genomic DNA by means of the immunoSEQ Assay, a bias-controlled multiplex PCR. As for the authors' bioinformatics: Within the assay, amplification of reference gene primers was used to estimate how many nucleated cells each sample contained. To quantify the absolute abundance of each unique TCRbeta CDR3 rearrangement, sequence reads were collapsed and filtered. Productive Simpson clonality was computed per sample as the square root of Simpson's diversity index over productive rearrangements. Not all clones reach the TCRdb copy of this immuneACCESS table, which keeps in-frame sequences only. Checked studies attribute under half of the gap to unresolved V genes and leave the rest unexplained. Clone size and the V and J calls come from that table; the DNA yielded D and trimming. Across this sample there are roughly 290,000 clones, with around 89% seen only once. The ten largest clones represent roughly an eighth of the sample.

The sample belongs to a study of blood T cell repertoires in COVID-19 (TCRdb year 2020). Concerning the study at large: Samples from collaborators originated in the United States, Italy and Spain and spanned both the acute and convalescent phases of COVID-19. The prospective study material was composed of cDNA or gDNA derived from T cells, B-cell-depleted T cells, or PBMCs. The dataset comprised deeply sampled blood TCRbeta repertoires from subjects exposed to, actively infected with, or recovered from COVID-19. The repertoires were released in a freely available public database meant as a resource for research on the immune response to SARS-CoV-2. The samples were drawn from two sources: the first 160 participants of the ongoing ImmuneRACE study, and fewer than 1,500 subjects contributed by 6 global collaborators. Nearly every sample came with metadata listing a de-identified subject ID, COVID-19 status, age in years and sex. Where HLA class I and class II types were available, the types were taken from metadata supplied by the sample provider, not from assay-based typing.

What the work shows at the level of the full study, not this receptor alone: The quantity of clinical and demographic metadata differed by source and by participant and was supplied without curation.

Sequenced input: peripheral blood. This clonotype originated in a woman aged 55-75 years with acute or convalescent COVID-19.

The CDR3 corresponds to CASSRRQGPMNTEAFF. The sequenced DNA is TGTGCCAGCAGTCGGAGGCAGGGGCCTATGAACACTGAAGCTTTCTTT. The chain links TRBV2 with TRBJ1-1; the D gene is perhaps TRBD1, on 6 matching bases. V is reduced by 5 bases and J by 0 bases, leaving a spacing of 16 bases between them. CDR1 and CDR2 (SNHLY, FYNNEI) derive from the germline V gene. The CDR3 holds 16 amino acids from the cysteine to the phenylalanine. The read is trimmed to its CDR3 DNA, 48 bases read in frame from base 1.